The 22 T cell receptor beta chains below were found in one sample sequenced in a study of spatial heterogeneity in lung cancer. The study's findings and limits: Tumors with more nonsynonymous mutations had more expanded intratumoral alpha and beta TCRs.

No antigen is known for these receptors. The time point: sample taken at primary tumor resection. In TCRdb, the 5' RACE reads were re-called with MiXCR into one record per CDR3 protein. The repertoire holds some 16,000 distinct CDR3 sequences, with around 6.5% as singletons. Sequences were derived from lung tumor tissue, sampled at surgery. Receptor source: a female donor with early-stage non-small cell lung cancer.

This clonotype occurred many times. Mismatch with germline at one junction end may stem from a read error. With the library built for alpha chains, this beta chain is off target and its frequency is not meaningful. The chain has TRBV20-1 and TRBJ2-5; D uncertain. CDR1 DFQATT and CDR2 SNEGSKA come from the germline V gene (reference sequence). The CDR3 is 12 amino acids. CDR3 loop: CSARANQETQYF. In nucleotides, the CDR3 is TGCAGTGCTAGAGCTAACCAGGAGACCCAGTACTTC.

Comment on this clonotype: Little can be read into the size of this beta chain, an off-target read in a library designed for alpha chains. The J gene is TRBJ2-3, the V gene TRBV4-1, with TRBD1 matching over 8 bases. Germline V gives CDR1 MGHRA, CDR2 YSYEKL. The length of the CDR3 is 16 residues. Losses at the gene ends were 1 base for V and 0 bases for J; bases not matched to a gene: 3. In DNA, the CDR3 is TGCGCCAGCAGCCAAGGGACAGGGCTGAGCACAGATACGCAGTATTTT. It codes for CASSQGTGLSTDTQYF.

This clonotype was detected ten times or more. This beta chain appears as a stray read in a library generated for alpha chains; its size is not informative. The chain recombines TRBV5-5 with TRBJ2-1; 12 bases agree with TRBD2. CDR3 length equals 16 residues. V dropped 4 bases and J dropped 2; count of bases not matched to a gene: 4. Looked up from germline, CDR1 is SGHKS and CDR2 is YYEKEE (reference sequence). CDR3 sequence reads: CASSLRLAGAYNEQFF. The CDR3 DNA reads TGTGCCAGCAGCCTTCGACTAGCGGGGGCCTACAATGAGCAGTTCTTC. Supplemented by reference TRBV5-5 and TRBJ2-1, the full variable domain reads DAGVTQSPTHLIKTRGQQVTLRCSPISGHKSVSWYQQVLGQGPQFIFQYYEKEERGRGNFPDRFSARQFPNYSSELNVNALLLGDSALYLCASSLRLAGAYNEQFFGPGTRLTVL.

For this clonotype: This beta chain turned up in a library designed for alpha chains; as an off-target read, its abundance says little. The chain has TRBV12-3 or TRBV12-4 and TRBJ1-2; 12 bases are a match to TRBD1. The CDR3 loop spans 15 amino acids. With 5 bases clipped from V and 7 bases from J, the junction kept 8 bases outside the gene matches. CDR3 DNA sequence: TGTGCCAGCAGTGCCCTCGGGACAGGGGGCATTGGCTACACCTTC. Encoded protein: CASSALGTGGIGYTF.

At least ten counts were recorded for this clonotype. Because the library targeted alpha chains, this beta chain is an off-target read whose size means little. The chain is built from TRBV28 and TRBJ1-3; perhaps TRBD1 as D (5 bases). The CDR3 length is 14 residues. Germline assignment: CDR1 MDHEN and CDR2 SYDVKM. Trimming left V 3 bases short and J 6 bases short, with 12 bases between. The CDR3 here is CASSLGRAKNTIYF. The DNA of the CDR3 is TGTGCCAGCAGTTTGGGACGTGCGAAAAACACCATATATTTT.

This clonotype was seen repeatedly, ten times or more. This beta chain is a stray read from a library made for alpha chains; its abundance is not meaningful. V usage is TRBV4-1 and J usage is TRBJ1-1; D unresolved. The CDR3 is 15 residues long. Germline V gives CDR1 MGHRA, CDR2 YSYEKL. Trimming cost V 1 base and J 0 bases, with 9 bases left between them. CDR3 residues: CASSQGGILNTEAFF. In nucleotides, the CDR3 is TGCGCCAGCAGCCAAGGCGGGATTTTGAACACTGAAGCTTTCTTT.

This clonotype was observed a handful of times. Because this beta chain is a stray read in a library intended to capture alpha chains, its abundance should not be given much weight. The V and J genes are TRBV4-3 and TRBJ2-7, with D perhaps TRBD1 (6 bases). Per germline, CDR1 LGHNA and CDR2 YSLEER. This CDR3 contains 15 residues. The V and J ends lost 4 bases and 5 bases respectively, with 18 bases between them. This chain's CDR3 is CASSPLRTGIDEQYF. CDR3 sequence (DNA): TGCGCCAGCAGCCCCCTTCGTACAGGGATCGACGAGCAGTACTTC.

About this clonotype itself: Because this beta chain is a stray read in a library intended to capture alpha chains, its abundance should not be given much weight. The chain recombines TRBV6-1 with TRBJ1-1; D not resolved. Per germline, CDR1 MNHNS and CDR2 SASEGT. Trimming left V 7 bases short and J 1 base short, with 10 bases between. This CDR3 contains 13 residues. The CDR3: CASTRRGNTEAFF. CDR3 DNA: TGTGCCAGCACACGGCGGGGGAACACTGAAGCTTTCTTT.

This clonotype was detected many times. Found in a library prepared for alpha chains, this beta chain is an off-target read, and its abundance has little meaning. The V call is TRBV12-3 or TRBV12-4, the J call TRBJ2-3; no firm D call. V lost 6 bases to trimming and J lost 2 bases, with 12 bases between them. This CDR3 spans 14 amino acids. The CDR3 loop reads CASSTDSFTDTQYF. The DNA of the CDR3 is TGTGCCAGCAGCACAGACTCATTCACAGATACGCAGTATTTT.

This clonotype was counted between two and nine times. Since it is a stray read in a library aimed at alpha chains, this beta chain has a size that is not meaningful. The gene calls are TRBV25-1 and TRBJ1-1; D remains unclear. Looked up from germline, CDR1 is MGHDK and CDR2 is SYGVNS. The ends were cut back, 4 bases at V and 5 bases at J, with 5 bases in the middle. The CDR3 consists of 11 residues. CDR3 coding DNA: TGTGCCAGCAGTGGTTTTACTGAAGCTTTCTTT. It encodes CASSGFTEAFF.

Comments on this clonotype: This beta chain slipped into a library made for alpha chains as a stray read, so its size is not meaningful. The J gene is TRBJ1-5, the V gene TRBV19; D is uncertain. The CDR3 sequence is 13 residues long. The V end was cut by 5 bases, the J end by 8 bases, with 13 bases between. Germline values: CDR1 LNHDA, CDR2 SQIVND (reference sequence). Written as DNA, the CDR3 is TGTGCCAGTAGTTCACGGGTCTTGGAGCCCCAGCATTTT. Its translation is CASSSRVLEPQHF.

This clonotype has ten or more counts. This beta chain is a stray read from a library made for alpha chains; its abundance is not meaningful. This chain joins TRBV24-1 and TRBJ2-1; no definite D call. Germline V gives CDR1 KGHDR, CDR2 SFDVKD. Between the trimmed V and J ends, which lost 4 bases and 6 bases, there was a span of 15 bases. CDR3 length: 15 residues. The CDR3 protein is CATSDPVKDGNEQFF. Here the CDR3 DNA reads TGTGCCACCAGTGACCCCGTTAAGGACGGCAATGAGCAGTTCTTC.

In this sample, this clonotype turned up many times. Since it is a stray read in a library aimed at alpha chains, this beta chain has a size that is not meaningful. The rearrangement links TRBV12-3 or TRBV12-4 to TRBJ2-7; 10 bases align to TRBD1. Unmatched junction bases numbered 8, after V lost 6 bases and J lost 6 bases. This CDR3 region has 14 residues. The CDR3 protein is CASSLRGQGGEQYF. In nucleotides, the CDR3 is TGTGCCAGCAGCCTCCGAGGACAGGGGGGCGAGCAGTACTTC.

This clonotype appeared many times. As an off-target read in a library built for alpha chains, this beta chain has a frequency of little significance. The V and J genes are TRBV28 and TRBJ1-2; TRBD1 might be the D (6 bases). Germline V lookup: CDR1 MDHEN, CDR2 SYDVKM. V was clipped by 3 bases and J by 4 bases, with 9 bases between them. The CDR3 length is 13 residues. CDR3 amino acids: CASSFRGLYGYTF. CDR3 nucleotide sequence: TGTGCCAGCAGTTTCCGGGGGCTCTATGGCTACACCTTC.

This clonotype was seen only a few times. A library prepared for alpha chains yielded this beta chain as an off-target read; its size is of little meaning. The chain carries TRBV20-1 and TRBJ2-4; D is possibly TRBD1 or TRBD2 (5 bases each). The CDR3 is 14 residues long. Looked up from germline, CDR1 is DFQATT and CDR2 is SNEGSKA (reference sequence). V lost 6 bases, J lost 4 bases, and 16 bases lay in between. CDR3 coding DNA: TGCAGTGCACAGGCGTCGGGGCGTAAAAACATTCAGTACTTC. Protein product: CSAQASGRKNIQYF.

This clonotype has a handful of counts. This beta chain is off target for a library built for alpha chains, so its abundance means little. The chain recombines TRBV12-3 or TRBV12-4 with TRBJ2-5, with no clear D. The CDR3 contains 12 residues. Trimming took off 6 bases at V and 2 bases at J, with 7 bases between the two ends. The CDR3 nucleotides read TGTGCCAGCAGCTCAAAGCAAGAGACCCAGTACTTC. Residues: CASSSKQETQYF.

This clonotype was counted ten times or more. In a library made to pick up alpha chains, this beta chain is a stray read with a size that means little. The chain carries TRBV6-5 and TRBJ2-2; D remains ambiguous. V shed 2 bases and J shed 7 bases, with 8 bases lying between them. Germline CDR1 reads MNHEY; CDR2 reads SVGAGI. The CDR3 is 13 amino acids. CDR3 protein: CASSYGDFGELFF. CDR3 nucleotide sequence: TGTGCCAGCAGTTACGGCGACTTCGGGGAGCTGTTTTTT.

This clonotype was seen ten or more times. This beta chain is an unintended read in a library built for alpha chains; its size means little. The chain has TRBV11-2 and TRBJ2-5; a weak D match, TRBD2 (7 bases). Germline CDR1 and CDR2: SGHAT and FQNNGV. Trimming stripped 5 bases from V and 4 bases from J, with 17 bases between. The CDR3 runs to 15 residues. In DNA, the CDR3 is TGTGCCAGCAGCACGCTGTTAGGGGGGGCAGAGACCCAGTACTTC. It yields the protein CASSTLLGGAETQYF. The full variable domain, its missing parts supplied by reference TRBV11-2 and TRBJ2-5, is EAGVAQSPRYKIIEKRQSVAFWCNPISGHATLYWYQQILGQGPKLLIQFQNNGVVDDSQLPKDRFSAERLKGVDSTLKIQPAKLEDSAVYLCASSTLLGGAETQYFGPGTRLLVL.

A note on this clonotype: This beta chain is an off-target read within a library intended for alpha chains, so its frequency means little. The rearrangement joins TRBV19 to TRBJ2-2, with TRBD1 identical over 8 bases. Losses at the gene ends were 4 bases for V and 2 bases for J; bases not matched to a gene: 6. This CDR3 is 16 amino acids long. CDR1 and CDR2 from the germline V gene are LNHDA and SQIVND (reference sequence). CDR3 DNA: TGTGCCAGTAGTACCTCAGGGGGCTTAAACACCGGGGAGCTGTTTTTT. It translates to CASSTSGGLNTGELFF.

This clonotype has more than one count but fewer than ten. A read error is possible here, since a much larger clone lies one base away. A library prepared for alpha chains yielded this beta chain as an off-target read; its size is of little meaning. V gene TRBV6-6 combines with J gene TRBJ1-5, with D possibly TRBD1 on 5 matching bases. The CDR3 has 19 residues. Germline values: CDR1 MNHNY, CDR2 SVGAGI (reference sequence). Trimming cost V 0 bases and J 2 bases, with 20 bases left between them. The CDR3 DNA reads TGTGCCAGCAGTTACTCCGGGCCAGCGGGGGGACTTGGCAATCAGCCCCAGCATTTT. This gives the protein CASSYSGPAGGLGNQPQHF.

This clonotype has a count of ten or more. Within a library made for alpha chains, this beta chain is off target, and its count is uninformative. The chain uses TRBV12-3 or TRBV12-4 and TRBJ1-4, with D perhaps TRBD1 (5 bases). Deletions cut 5 bases from V and 4 bases from J, with 11 bases between. The CDR3 consists of 14 residues. This CDR3 is CASSPDSFNEKLFF. The CDR3 DNA is TGTGCCAGCAGTCCCGACAGCTTTAATGAAAAACTGTTTTTT.

As for this clonotype: This beta chain is an unintended read in a library built for alpha chains; its size means little. The rearrangement joins TRBV24-1 to TRBJ2-3; perhaps TRBD2 as D (5 bases). V was trimmed by 9 bases and J by 0 bases, leaving 9 bases between them. Germline V gene data show CDR1 as KGHDR and CDR2 as SFDVKD. The CDR3 consists of 13 residues. This chain's CDR3 is CATGAESTDTQYF. The CDR3, as DNA: TGTGCCACCGGAGCGGAAAGCACAGATACGCAGTATTTT.